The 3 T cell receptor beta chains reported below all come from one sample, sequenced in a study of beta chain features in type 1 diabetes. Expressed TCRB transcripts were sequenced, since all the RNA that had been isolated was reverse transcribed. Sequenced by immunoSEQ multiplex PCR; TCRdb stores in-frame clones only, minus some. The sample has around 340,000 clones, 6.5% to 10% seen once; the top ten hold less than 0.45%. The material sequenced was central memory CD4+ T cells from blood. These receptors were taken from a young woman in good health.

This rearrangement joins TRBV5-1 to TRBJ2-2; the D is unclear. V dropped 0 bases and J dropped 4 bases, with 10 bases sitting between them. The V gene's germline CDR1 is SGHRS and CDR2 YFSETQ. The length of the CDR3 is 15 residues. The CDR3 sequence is CASSLVSVRTGELFF. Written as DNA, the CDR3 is TGCGCCAGCAGCTTGGTGTCGGTGCGCACCGGGGAGCTGTTTTTT.

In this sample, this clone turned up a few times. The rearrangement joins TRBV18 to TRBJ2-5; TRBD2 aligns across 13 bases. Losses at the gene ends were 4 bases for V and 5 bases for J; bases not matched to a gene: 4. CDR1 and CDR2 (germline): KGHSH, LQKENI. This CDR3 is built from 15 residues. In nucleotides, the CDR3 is TGTGCCAGCTCACAAACTAGCGGGAGGGTCGAGACCCAGTACTTC. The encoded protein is CASSQTSGRVETQYF.

CDR3 protein: CASSHGPDGYTF. In nucleotides, the CDR3 is TGTGCCAGCAGCCACGGTCCCGACGGCTACACCTTC. The rearrangement links TRBV7-9 to TRBJ1-2; D unresolved. Germline V lookup: CDR1 SEHNR, CDR2 FQNEAQ (reference sequence). The CDR3 sequence is 12 residues long. Deletions cut 5 bases from V and 8 bases from J, with 12 bases between.